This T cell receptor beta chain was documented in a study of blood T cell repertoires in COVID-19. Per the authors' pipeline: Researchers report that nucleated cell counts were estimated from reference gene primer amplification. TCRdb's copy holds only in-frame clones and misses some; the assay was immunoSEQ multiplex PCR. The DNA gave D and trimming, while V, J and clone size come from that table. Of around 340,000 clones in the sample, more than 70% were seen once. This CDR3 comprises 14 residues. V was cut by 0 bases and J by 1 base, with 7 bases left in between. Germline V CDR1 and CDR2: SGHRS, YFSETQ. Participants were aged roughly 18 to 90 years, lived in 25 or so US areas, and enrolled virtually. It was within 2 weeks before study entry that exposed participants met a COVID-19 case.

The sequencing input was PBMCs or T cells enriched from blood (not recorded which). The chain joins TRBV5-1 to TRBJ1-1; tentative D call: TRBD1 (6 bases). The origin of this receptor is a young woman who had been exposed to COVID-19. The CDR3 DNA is TGCGCCAGCAGCTTGGGACAGGCGAACACTGAAGCTTTCTTT. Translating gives CASSLGQANTEAFF.